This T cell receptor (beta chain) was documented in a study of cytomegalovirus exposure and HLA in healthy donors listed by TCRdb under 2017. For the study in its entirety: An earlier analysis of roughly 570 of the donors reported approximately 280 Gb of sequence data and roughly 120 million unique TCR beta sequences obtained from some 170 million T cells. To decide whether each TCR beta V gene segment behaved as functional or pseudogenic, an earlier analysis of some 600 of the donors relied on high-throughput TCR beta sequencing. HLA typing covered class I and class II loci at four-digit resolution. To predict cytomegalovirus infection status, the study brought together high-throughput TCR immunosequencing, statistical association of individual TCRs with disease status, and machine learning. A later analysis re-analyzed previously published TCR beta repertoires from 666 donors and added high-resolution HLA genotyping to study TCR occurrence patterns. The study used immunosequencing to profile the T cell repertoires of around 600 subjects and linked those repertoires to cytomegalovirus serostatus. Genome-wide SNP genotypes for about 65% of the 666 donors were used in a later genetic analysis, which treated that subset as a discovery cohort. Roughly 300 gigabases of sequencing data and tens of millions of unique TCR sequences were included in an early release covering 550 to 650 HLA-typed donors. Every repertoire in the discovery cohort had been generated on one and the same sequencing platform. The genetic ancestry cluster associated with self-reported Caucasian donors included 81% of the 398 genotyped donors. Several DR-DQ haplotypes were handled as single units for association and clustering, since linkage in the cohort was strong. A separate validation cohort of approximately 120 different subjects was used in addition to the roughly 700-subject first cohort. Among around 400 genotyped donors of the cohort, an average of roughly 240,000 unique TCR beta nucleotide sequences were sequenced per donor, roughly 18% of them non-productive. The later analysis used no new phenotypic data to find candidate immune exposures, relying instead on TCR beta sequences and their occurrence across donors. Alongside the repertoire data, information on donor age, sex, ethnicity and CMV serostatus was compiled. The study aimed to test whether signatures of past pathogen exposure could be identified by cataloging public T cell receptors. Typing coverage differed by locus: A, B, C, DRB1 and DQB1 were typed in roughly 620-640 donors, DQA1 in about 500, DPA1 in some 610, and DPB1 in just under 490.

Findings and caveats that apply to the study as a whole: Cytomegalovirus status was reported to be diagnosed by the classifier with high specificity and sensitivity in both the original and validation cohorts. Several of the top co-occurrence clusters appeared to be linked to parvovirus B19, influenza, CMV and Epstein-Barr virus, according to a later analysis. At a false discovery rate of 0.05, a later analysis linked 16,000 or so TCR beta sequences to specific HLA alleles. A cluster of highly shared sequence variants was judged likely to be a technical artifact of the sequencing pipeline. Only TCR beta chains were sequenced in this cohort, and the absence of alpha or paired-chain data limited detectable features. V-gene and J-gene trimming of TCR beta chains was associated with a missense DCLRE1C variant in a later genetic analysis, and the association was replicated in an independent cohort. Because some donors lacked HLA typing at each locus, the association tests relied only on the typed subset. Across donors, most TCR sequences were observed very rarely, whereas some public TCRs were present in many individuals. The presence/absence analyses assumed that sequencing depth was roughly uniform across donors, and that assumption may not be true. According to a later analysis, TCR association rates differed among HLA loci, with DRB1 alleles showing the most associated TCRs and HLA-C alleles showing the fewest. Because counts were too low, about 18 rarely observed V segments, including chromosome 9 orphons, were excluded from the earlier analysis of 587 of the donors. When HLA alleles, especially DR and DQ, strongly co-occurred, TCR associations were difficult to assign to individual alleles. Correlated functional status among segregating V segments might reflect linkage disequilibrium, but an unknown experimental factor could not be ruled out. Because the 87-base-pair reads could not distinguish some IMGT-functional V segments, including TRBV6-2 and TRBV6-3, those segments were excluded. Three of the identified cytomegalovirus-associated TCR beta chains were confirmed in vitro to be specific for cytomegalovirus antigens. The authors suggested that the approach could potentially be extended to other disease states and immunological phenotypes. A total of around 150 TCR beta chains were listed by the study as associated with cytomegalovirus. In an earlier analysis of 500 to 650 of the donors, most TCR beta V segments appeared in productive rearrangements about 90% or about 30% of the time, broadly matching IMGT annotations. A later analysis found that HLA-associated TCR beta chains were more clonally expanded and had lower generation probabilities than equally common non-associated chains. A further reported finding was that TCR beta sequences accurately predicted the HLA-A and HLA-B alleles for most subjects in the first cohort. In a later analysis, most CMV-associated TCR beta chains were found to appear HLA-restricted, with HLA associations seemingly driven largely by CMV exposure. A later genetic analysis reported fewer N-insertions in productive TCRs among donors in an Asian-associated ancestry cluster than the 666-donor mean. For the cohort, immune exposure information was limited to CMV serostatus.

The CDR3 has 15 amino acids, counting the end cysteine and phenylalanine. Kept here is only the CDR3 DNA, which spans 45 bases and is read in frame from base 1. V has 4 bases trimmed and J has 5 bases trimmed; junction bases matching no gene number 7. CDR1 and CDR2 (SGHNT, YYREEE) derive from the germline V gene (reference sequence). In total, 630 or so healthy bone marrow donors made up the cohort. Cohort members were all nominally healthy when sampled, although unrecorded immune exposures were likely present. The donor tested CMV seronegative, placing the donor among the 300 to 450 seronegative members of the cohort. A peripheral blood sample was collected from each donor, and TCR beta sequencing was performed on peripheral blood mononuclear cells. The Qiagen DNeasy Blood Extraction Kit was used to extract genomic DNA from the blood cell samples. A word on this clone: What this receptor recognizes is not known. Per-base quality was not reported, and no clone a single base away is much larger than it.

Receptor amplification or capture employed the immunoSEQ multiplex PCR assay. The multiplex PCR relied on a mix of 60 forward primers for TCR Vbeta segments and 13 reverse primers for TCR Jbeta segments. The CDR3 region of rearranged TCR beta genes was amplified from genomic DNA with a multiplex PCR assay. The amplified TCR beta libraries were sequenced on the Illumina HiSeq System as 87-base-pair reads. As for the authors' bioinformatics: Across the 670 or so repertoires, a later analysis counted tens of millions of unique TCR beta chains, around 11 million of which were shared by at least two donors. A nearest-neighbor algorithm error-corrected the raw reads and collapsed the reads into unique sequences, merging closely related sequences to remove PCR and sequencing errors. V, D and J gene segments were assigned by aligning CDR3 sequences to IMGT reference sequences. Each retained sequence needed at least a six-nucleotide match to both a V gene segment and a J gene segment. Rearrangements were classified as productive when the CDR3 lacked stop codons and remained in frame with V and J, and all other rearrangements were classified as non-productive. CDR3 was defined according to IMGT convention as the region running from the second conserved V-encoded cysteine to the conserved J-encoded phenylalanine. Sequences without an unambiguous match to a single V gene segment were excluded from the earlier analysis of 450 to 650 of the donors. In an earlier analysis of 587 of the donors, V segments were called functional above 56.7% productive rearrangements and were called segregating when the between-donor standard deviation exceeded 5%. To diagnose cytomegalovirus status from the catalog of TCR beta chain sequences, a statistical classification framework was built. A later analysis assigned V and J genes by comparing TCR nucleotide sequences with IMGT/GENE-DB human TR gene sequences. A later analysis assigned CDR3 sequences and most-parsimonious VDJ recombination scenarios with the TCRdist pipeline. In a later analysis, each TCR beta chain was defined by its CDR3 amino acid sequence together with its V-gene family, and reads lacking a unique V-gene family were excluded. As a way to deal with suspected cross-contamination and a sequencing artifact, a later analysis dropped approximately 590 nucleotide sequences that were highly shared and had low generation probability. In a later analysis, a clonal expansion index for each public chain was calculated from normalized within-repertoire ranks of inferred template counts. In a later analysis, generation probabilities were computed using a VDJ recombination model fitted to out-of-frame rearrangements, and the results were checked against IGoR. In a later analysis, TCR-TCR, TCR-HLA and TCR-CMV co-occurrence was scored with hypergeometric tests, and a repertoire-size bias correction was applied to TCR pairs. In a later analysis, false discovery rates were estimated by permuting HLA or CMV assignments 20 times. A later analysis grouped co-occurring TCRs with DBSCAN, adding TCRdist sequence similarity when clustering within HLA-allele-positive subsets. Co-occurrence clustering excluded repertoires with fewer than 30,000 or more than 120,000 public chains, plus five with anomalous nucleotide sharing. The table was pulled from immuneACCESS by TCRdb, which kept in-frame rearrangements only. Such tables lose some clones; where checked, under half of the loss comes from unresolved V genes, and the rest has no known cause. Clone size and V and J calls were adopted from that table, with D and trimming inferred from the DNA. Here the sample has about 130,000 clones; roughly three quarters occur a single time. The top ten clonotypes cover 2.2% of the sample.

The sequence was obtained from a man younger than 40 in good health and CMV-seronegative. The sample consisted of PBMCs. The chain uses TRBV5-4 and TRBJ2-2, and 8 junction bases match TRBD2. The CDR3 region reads CASSAGLELTGELFF. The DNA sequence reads TGTGCCAGCAGCGCGGGACTAGAGTTGACCGGGGAGCTGTTTTTT.